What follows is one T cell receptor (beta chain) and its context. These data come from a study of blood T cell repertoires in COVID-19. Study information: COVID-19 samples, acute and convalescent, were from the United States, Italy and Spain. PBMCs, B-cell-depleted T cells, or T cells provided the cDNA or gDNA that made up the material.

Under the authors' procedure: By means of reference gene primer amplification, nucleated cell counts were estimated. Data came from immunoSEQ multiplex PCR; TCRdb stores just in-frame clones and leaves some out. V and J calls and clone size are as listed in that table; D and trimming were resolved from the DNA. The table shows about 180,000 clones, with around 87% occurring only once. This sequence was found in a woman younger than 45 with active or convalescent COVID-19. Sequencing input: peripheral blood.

The CDR3 protein is CASSLYFPGQGSNEQFF. The CDR3 DNA reads TGTGCCAGCAGCTTATATTTTCCGGGACAGGGATCGAATGAGCAGTTCTTC. The gene calls are TRBV7-2 and TRBJ2-1, with 9 nucleotides matching TRBD1. CDR1 and CDR2 from the germline V gene are SGHTA and FQGNSA. V gave up 2 bases and J gave up 7 bases; unmatched junction bases: 12. The CDR3 runs 17 residues.